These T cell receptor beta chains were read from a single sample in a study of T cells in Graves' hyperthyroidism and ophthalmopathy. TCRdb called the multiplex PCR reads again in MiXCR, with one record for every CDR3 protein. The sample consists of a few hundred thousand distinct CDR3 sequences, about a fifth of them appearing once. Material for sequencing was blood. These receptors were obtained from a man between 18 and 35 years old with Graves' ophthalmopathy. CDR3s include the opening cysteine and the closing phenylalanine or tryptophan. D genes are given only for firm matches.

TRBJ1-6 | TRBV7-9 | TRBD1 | CASSRDRVGSPLHF
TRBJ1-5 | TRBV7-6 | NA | CASSLEPSNQPQHF
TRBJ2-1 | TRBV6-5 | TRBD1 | CASSYRGLRLNEQFF
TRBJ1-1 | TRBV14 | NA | CASSQVRLNTEAFF
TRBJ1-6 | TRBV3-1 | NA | CASSQGPNSPLHF
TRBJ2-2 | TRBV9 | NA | CASSVGFGNTGELFF
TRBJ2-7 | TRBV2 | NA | CASSEQGGNEQYF
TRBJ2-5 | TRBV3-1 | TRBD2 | CASSQVTSGVEETQYF
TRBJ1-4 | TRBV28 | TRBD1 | CASSFSGTGIEKLFF
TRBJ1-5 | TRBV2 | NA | CASSEGRHPRPQHF
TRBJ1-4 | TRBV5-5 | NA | CASSLEGGTNEKLFF
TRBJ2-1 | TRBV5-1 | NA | CASSLSADDEQFF
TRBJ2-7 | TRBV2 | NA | CASSDVSPYEQYF
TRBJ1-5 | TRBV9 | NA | CASSVDENQPQHF
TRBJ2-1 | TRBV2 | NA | CASSEGYSSYNEQFF
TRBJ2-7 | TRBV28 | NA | CASSLPGVDYGDEQYF
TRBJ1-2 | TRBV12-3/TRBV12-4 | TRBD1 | CARSLNRWTGANYGYTF
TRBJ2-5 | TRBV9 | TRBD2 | CASSVRPPWTSGEETQYF
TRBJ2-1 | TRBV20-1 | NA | CSARPNSVSLDEQFF
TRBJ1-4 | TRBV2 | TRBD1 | CAIPDRGRTNEKLFF
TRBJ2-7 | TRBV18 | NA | CASSREDSYEQYF
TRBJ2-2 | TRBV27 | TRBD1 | CASLLNRGAGELFF
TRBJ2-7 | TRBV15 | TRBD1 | CATSRDQDRVYEQYF
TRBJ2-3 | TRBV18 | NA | CASSPLVGPIADTQYF
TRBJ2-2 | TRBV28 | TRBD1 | CASLGTGGRRELFF
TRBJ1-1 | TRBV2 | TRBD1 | CASSKLRDRGLEAFF
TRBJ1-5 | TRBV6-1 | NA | CASSPGRGGNQPQHF
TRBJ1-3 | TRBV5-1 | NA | CASSFNSGNTIYF
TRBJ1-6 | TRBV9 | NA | CASSHRSSCNSPLHF
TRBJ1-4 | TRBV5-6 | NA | CASSSSRRWGEKLFF
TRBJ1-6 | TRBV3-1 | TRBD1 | CASSQVGTGPRSPLHF
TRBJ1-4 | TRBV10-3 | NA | CAISESYGFVGEKLFF
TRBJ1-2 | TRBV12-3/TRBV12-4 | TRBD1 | CASIGGGQGRVGYTF
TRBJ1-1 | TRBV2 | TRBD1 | CASRGQGRNTEAFF
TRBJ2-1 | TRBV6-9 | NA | CASSYMAGGHYNEQFF
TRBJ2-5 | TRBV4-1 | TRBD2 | CASSLQGTRGETQYF
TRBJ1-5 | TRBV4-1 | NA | CASSQGGGSQPQHF
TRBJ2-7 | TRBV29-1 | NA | CSVELDSALEQYF
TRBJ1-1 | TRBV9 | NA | CASGRNTEAFF
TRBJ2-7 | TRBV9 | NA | CASSVDLDSTPYF
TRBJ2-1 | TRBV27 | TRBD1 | CASSWGQGALNEQFF
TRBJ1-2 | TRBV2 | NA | CASRETQNHGYTF
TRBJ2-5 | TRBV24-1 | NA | CATSDWETQYF
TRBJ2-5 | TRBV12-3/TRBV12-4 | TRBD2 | CASSILAGVQETQYF
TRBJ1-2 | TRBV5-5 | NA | CASSLYRTGNNYGYTF
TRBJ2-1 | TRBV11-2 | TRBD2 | CASSLAGGRGAEIYNEQFF
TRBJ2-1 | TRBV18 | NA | CASSTLVPEQFF
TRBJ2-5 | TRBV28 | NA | CASSLAGAPQETQYF
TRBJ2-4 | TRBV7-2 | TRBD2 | CASSRTRVLAKNIQYF
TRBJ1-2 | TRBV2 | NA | CASSVQRSYYGYTF
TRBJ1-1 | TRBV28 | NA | CASIHMNTEAFF
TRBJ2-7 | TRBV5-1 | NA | CASSRGGGPYEQYF
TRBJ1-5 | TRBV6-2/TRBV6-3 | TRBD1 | CASKTDRGPQPQHF
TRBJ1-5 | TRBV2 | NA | CASATGVDNQPQHF
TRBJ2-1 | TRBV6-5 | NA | CASSYSIGTNEQFF
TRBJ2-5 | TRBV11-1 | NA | CASSLGGAQETQYF
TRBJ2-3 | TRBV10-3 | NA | CAISGGQSFTDTQYF